The following is a T cell receptor (beta chain) sequence with its context. What it binds is not known. The sample originates from a study of EBV T-cell therapy then PD-1 blockade in nasopharyngeal carcinoma. Libraries were prepared by immunoSEQ multiplex PCR; TCRdb keeps only in-frame clonotypes and omits some of them. The sample records roughly 21,000 clones, nearly 85% being singletons. Treatment in this sample: AdE1-LMPpoly-expanded autologous EBV-specific T-cell therapy followed by anti-PD-1 nivolumab. CDR3 length: 15 amino acids. The germline gives CDR1 MNHEY, CDR2 SVGAGI. Trimming left V 8 bases short and J 6 bases short, with 22 bases between.

The TCR comes from a man between 35 and 55 years old with nasopharyngeal carcinoma. The sequencing here drew on CD8+ T cells from blood, taken around day 65 from a patient whose treatment included autologous EBV-specific T cells and nivolumab. This chain joins TRBV6-5 and TRBJ1-1, with D tentatively TRBD1 (5 bases). CDR3 region: CASEMQGGGGPEAFF. Written as DNA, the CDR3 is TGTGCCAGCGAAATGCAAGGAGGTGGGGGTCCTGAAGCTTTCTTT.